These 16 T cell receptor beta chains share one sample of origin, sequenced in a study of cytomegalovirus exposure and HLA in healthy donors. In the PCR, 60 Vbeta and 13 Jbeta primers were used. Some clones are missing from TCRdb's copy, which holds only in-frame ones; the method was immunoSEQ multiplex PCR. Here the sample spans about 170,000 clones, roughly 76% being singletons. The source material was PBMCs. All receptors derive from a male donor in good health and CMV-seronegative.

V gene TRBV7-9 combines with J gene TRBJ1-1; 9 bases map to TRBD1. This CDR3 comprises 14 residues. Germline CDR1 SEHNR, CDR2 FQNEAQ (reference sequence). V shed 5 bases and J 4 bases; nucleotides not matched to a gene: 5. CDR3: CASSRGQGSTEAFF. The DNA for the CDR3 is TGTGCCAGCAGCCGAGGACAGGGGTCCACTGAAGCTTTCTTT.

The chain employs TRBV4-1 and TRBJ2-1; weak D call: TRBD1 (5 bases). Trimming pared 1 base from V and 6 bases from J, leaving 16 bases between. The CDR3 has 16 amino acids. Germline lookup yields CDR1 MGHRA and CDR2 YSYEKL. This CDR3 reads CASSQGLGAKSNEQFF. The CDR3 nucleotides are TGCGCCAGCAGCCAAGGTCTTGGGGCCAAGAGCAATGAGCAGTTCTTC.

The V and J genes are TRBV2 and TRBJ1-4; D is possibly TRBD1 (6 bases). The CDR3 is 14 amino acids. Trimming removed 7 bases at V and 3 bases at J, with 12 bases between. Germline V gene data show CDR1 as SNHLY and CDR2 as FYNNEI. The CDR3 sequence is CASTQGGANEKLFF. The CDR3 region has the DNA TGTGCCAGCACCCAAGGGGGTGCTAATGAAAAACTGTTTTTT.

In its sample, this clone was seen once. The chain links TRBV30 to TRBJ2-2, with 7 bases fitting TRBD1. CDR1 GTSNPN and CDR2 SVGIG come from the germline V gene (reference sequence). Unmatched junction bases numbered 4, after V lost 0 bases and J lost 6 bases. This CDR3 is 14 amino acids long. CDR3 DNA sequence: TGTGCCTGGAGTGTGGGACAGAGAGCCGGGGAGCTGTTTTTT. Protein sequence: CAWSVGQRAGELFF.

This chain joins TRBV4-1 and TRBJ1-2; D is unclear. The CDR3 consists of 16 residues. The germline V and J ends were trimmed by 2 bases and 2 bases, with 15 bases remaining between them. Germline CDR1 MGHRA, CDR2 YSYEKL. The CDR3 is CASSQPPGRKNYGYTF. The CDR3 nucleotides read TGCGCCAGCAGCCAACCCCCTGGGAGGAAGAACTATGGCTACACCTTC.

V is TRBV14 and J is TRBJ2-1; 7 bases are a match to TRBD1. Germline CDR1 SGHDN, CDR2 FVKESK. The V segment lost 3 bases and the J segment 0 bases; nucleotides outside the gene matches: 2. The CDR3 loop spans 15 amino acids. The DNA of the CDR3 is TGTGCCAGCAGCCAGAGGGGGCCCTCCTACAATGAGCAGTTCTTC. Translation: CASSQRGPSYNEQFF.

The V gene is TRBV7-2, the J gene TRBJ2-5, with TRBD2 identical over 7 bases. CDR1 is SGHTA, CDR2 FQGNSA, per germline. The CDR3 is 14 amino acids. The V gene end was trimmed by 6 bases and the J gene end by 6 bases; junction bases not matched to a gene: 10. CDR3 in DNA: TGTGCCAGCAGACAGAGGGGAGGGTCGAAGACCCAGTACTTC. Protein: CASRQRGGSKTQYF.

The chain joins TRBV6-5 to TRBJ1-2; maybe TRBD1 (5 bases). Trimming pared 8 bases from V and 0 bases from J, leaving 13 bases between. Germline V gene lookup returns CDR1 MNHEY and CDR2 SVGAGI. The CDR3 consists of 14 residues. The CDR3 spells CASVRDSPNYGYTF. CDR3 bases: TGTGCCAGCGTCAGGGACTCCCCTAACTATGGCTACACCTTC.

This clone has just one count. Other DNA sequences in the same sample also yield this CDR3. This chain joins TRBV27 and TRBJ1-5; D gene ambiguous. CDR1 and CDR2 (germline): MNHEY, SMNVEV (reference sequence). The CDR3 is 13 amino acids. V lost 5 bases, J lost 2 bases, and 7 bases lay in between. The CDR3 DNA reads as TGTGCCAGCAGTAATACTGGCAATCAGCCCCAGCATTTT. Residues: CASSNTGNQPQHF.

The chain is built from TRBV29-1 and TRBJ1-2; the match to TRBD1 covers 9 bases. J was trimmed by 4 bases and V by 6 bases; bases with no gene match: 6. The CDR3 sequence is 13 residues long. Germline values: CDR1 SQVTM, CDR2 ANQGSEA. CDR3 amino acids: CSVGDREFYGYTF. Here the CDR3 DNA reads TGCAGCGTGGGGGACAGGGAATTCTATGGCTACACCTTC.

The rearrangement joins TRBV30 to TRBJ2-5; perhaps TRBD2 as D (6 bases). Looked up from germline, CDR1 is GTSNPN and CDR2 is SVGIG (reference sequence). The CDR3 extends over 13 amino acids. CDR3 DNA: TGTGCTGGGCGGGGCCAGTACCTAGAGACCCAGTACTTC. It is translated as CAGRGQYLETQYF. The full variable domain, in which reference TRBV30 and TRBJ2-5 provide the parts outside the CDR3, is SQTIHQWPATLVQPVGSPLSLECTVEGTSNPNLYWYRQAAGRGLQLLFYSVGIGQISSEVPQNLSASRPQDRQFILSSKKLLLSDSGFYLCAGRGQYLETQYFGPGTRLLVL.

This rearrangement joins TRBV6-6 to TRBJ1-1, with no clear D. Germline loops: CDR1 MNHNY, CDR2 SVGAGI (reference sequence). V lost 6 bases and J 3 bases, leaving 5 bases between the germline ends. The CDR3 covers 11 residues. The CDR3, as DNA: TGTGCCAGCAGGGAGGACACTGAAGCTTTCTTT. It is translated as CASREDTEAFF.

The V and J genes are TRBV11-2 and TRBJ1-2; 7 positions agree with TRBD1. J was trimmed by 10 bases and V by 4 bases; bases with no gene match: 9. This CDR3 is built from 13 residues. CDR1 SGHAT and CDR2 FQNNGV come from the germline V gene. The CDR3 region has the DNA TGTGCCAGCAGCTCCTCAGGGGGAATAGACTACACCTTC. Translating it yields CASSSSGGIDYTF.

In its sample, this clone was seen once. The chain links TRBV6-1 to TRBJ1-3, with 7 nucleotides matching TRBD1. From germline, CDR1 is MNHNS and CDR2 SASEGT. V shed 6 bases, J shed 0 bases, and the junction held 2 bases outside the gene matches. The CDR3 length is 14 residues. CDR3 coding DNA: TGTGCCAGCAGCAGGGGGAACTCTGGAAACACCATATATTTT. Encoded protein: CASSRGNSGNTIYF.

V and J are TRBV11-2 and TRBJ2-1; 9 bases fit TRBD2. The CDR3 spans 18 residues. In germline, CDR1 is SGHAT, CDR2 FQNNGV. V shed 2 bases, J shed 0 bases, and the junction held 8 bases outside the gene matches. CDR3 sequence reads: CASSLSASGVSSYNEQFF. The CDR3 DNA reads as TGTGCCAGCAGCTTATCGGCTAGCGGGGTTAGCTCCTACAATGAGCAGTTCTTC. The whole variable domain, remainder taken from reference TRBV11-2 and TRBJ2-1, is EAGVAQSPRYKIIEKRQSVAFWCNPISGHATLYWYQQILGQGPKLLIQFQNNGVVDDSQLPKDRFSAERLKGVDSTLKIQPAKLEDSAVYLCASSLSASGVSSYNEQFFGPGTRLTVL.

This clone was seen only once. The chain couples TRBV19 to TRBJ1-1; 8 bases fit TRBD1. This CDR3 has 16 amino acids. V shed 7 bases, J shed 7 bases, and the junction held 17 bases outside the gene matches. Germline V gene lookup returns CDR1 LNHDA and CDR2 SQIVND (reference sequence). In DNA form, the CDR3 reads TGTGCCAGTATTCCGGACAGGGTGTTGTCCCGCGGTGAAGCTTTCTTT. It encodes CASIPDRVLSRGEAFF. The entire variable domain, with the rest obtained from reference TRBV19 and TRBJ1-1, is as follows: DGGITQSPKYLFRKEGQNVTLSCEQNLNHDAMYWYRQDPGQGLRLIYYSQIVNDFQKGDIAEGYSVSREKKESFPLTVTSAQKNPTAFYLCASIPDRVLSRGEAFFGQGTRLTVV.